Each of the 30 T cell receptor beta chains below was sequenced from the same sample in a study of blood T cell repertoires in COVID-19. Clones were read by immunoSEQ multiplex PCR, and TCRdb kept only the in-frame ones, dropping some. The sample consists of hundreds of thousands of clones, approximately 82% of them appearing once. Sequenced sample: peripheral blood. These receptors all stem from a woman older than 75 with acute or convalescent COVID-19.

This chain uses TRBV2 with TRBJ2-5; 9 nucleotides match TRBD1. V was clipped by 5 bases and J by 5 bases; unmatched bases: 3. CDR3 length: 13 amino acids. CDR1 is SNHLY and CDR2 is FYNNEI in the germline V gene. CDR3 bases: TGTGCCAGCAGTAAGGGACAGGGTGAGACCCAGTACTTC. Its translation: CASSKGQGETQYF.

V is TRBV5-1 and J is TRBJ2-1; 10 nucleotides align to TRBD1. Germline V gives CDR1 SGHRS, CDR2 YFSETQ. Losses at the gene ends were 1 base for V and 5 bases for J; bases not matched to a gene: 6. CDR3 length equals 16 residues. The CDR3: CASSLLGQGNDNEQFF. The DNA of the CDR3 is TGCGCCAGCAGCTTGTTGGGACAGGGGAATGACAATGAGCAGTTCTTC.

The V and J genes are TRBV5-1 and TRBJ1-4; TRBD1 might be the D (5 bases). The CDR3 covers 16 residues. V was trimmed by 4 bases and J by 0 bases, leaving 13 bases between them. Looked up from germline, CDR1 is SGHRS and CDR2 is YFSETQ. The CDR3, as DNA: TGCGCCAGCAGCCCGGGCGGGGGACCAACTAATGAAAAACTGTTTTTT. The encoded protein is CASSPGGGPTNEKLFF.

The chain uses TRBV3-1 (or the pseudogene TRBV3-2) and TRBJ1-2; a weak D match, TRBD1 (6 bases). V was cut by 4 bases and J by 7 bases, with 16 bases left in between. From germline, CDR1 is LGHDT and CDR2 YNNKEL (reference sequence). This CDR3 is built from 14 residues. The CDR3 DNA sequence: TGTGCCAGCAGCCCCCTGGGGGCATTACTTGGCTACACCTTC. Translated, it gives CASSPLGALLGYTF.

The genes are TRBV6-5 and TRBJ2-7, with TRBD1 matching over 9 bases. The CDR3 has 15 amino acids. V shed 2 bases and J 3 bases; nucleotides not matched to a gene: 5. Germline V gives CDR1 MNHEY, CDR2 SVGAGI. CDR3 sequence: CASSYLRDRVYEQYF. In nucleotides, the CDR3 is TGTGCCAGCAGTTACCTCCGGGACAGGGTCTACGAGCAGTACTTC.

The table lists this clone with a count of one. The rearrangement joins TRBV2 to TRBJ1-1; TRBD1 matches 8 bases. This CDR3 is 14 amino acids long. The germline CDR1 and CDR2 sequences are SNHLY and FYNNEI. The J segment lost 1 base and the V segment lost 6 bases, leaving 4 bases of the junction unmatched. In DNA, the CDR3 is TGTGCCAGCAGCTCTGGACAGGGGAACACTGAAGCTTTCTTT. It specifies CASSSGQGNTEAFF. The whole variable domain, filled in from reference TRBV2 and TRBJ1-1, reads EPEVTQTPSHQVTQMGQEVILRCVPISNHLYFYWYRQILGQKVEFLVSFYNNEISEKSEIFDDQFSVERPDGSNFTLKIRSTKLEDSAMYFCASSSGQGNTEAFFGQGTRLTVV.

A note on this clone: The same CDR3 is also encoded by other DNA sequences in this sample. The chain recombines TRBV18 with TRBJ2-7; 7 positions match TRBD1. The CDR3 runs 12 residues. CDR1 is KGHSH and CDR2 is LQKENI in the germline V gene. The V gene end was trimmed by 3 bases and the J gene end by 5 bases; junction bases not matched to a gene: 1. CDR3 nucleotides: TGTGCCAGCTCACCTGACAGGGACGAGCAGTACTTC. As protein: CASSPDRDEQYF.

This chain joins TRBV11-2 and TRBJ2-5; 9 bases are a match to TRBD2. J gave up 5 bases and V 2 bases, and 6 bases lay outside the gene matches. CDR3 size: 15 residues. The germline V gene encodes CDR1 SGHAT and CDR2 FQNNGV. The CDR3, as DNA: TGTGCCAGCAGCTTATGGCGGGGGGGCCTCGAGACCCAGTACTTC. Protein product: CASSLWRGGLETQYF.

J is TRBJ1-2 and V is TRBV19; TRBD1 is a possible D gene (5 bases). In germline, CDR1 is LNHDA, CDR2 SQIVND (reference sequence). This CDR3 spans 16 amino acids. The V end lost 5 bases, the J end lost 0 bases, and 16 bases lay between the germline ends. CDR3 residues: CASSVFTGLANYGYTF. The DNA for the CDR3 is TGTGCCAGTAGTGTTTTTACAGGTTTAGCTAACTATGGCTACACCTTC.

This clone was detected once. CDR3 sequence reads: CSARQVGDYYF. CDR3 in DNA: TGCAGTGCTAGACAGGTGGGGGACTACTACTTC. The chain couples TRBV20-1 to TRBJ2-5, with 7 bases that match TRBD2. V was pared by 2 bases and J by 14 bases, with 8 bases of the junction left unmatched. Germline lookup yields CDR1 DFQATT and CDR2 SNEGSKA (reference sequence). The CDR3 has 11 amino acids.

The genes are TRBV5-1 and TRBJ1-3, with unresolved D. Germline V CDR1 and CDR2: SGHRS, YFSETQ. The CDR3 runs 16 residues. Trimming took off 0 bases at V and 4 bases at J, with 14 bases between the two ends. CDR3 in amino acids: CASSLGERVTGNTIYF. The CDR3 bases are TGCGCCAGCAGCTTGGGAGAACGGGTTACAGGAAACACCATATATTTT.

CDR3 sequence (DNA): TGTGCCTGGAGTCTGGACACAAGTTCCTACGAGCAGTACTTC. Its protein is CAWSLDTSSYEQYF. The rearrangement links TRBV30 to TRBJ2-7; weak D call: TRBD1 (5 bases). Trimming cost V 2 bases and J 1 base, with 12 bases left between them. Germline V lookup: CDR1 GTSNPN, CDR2 SVGIG (reference sequence). The CDR3 is made up of 14 amino acids.

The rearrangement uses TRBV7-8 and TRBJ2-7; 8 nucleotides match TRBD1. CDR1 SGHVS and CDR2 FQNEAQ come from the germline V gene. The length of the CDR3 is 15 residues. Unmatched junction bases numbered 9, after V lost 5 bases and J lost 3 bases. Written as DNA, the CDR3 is TGTGCCAGCAGCAGAGCCGGGACAGGTAACTACGAGCAGTACTTC. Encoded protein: CASSRAGTGNYEQYF.

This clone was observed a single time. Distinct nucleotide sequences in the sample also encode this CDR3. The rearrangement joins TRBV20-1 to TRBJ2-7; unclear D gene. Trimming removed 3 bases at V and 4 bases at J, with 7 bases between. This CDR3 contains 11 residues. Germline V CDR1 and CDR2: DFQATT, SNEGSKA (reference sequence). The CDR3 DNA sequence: TGCAGTGCTAGTCTCCTTTACGAGCAGTACTTC. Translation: CSASLLYEQYF.

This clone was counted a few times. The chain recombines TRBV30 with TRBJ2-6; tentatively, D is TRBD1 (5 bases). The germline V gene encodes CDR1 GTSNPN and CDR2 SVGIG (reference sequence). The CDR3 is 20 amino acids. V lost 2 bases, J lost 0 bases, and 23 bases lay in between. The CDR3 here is CAWSSPSLRTRISGANVLTF. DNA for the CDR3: TGTGCCTGGAGTTCTCCTTCCCTTCGGACAAGGATCTCTGGGGCCAACGTCCTGACTTTC.

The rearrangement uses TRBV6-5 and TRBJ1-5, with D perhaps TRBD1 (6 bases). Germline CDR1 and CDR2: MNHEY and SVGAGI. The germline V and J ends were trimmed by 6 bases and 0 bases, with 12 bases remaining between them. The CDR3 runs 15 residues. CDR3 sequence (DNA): TGTGCCAGCAGCAGGACAGCCTATAGCAATCAGCCCCAGCATTTT. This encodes CASSRTAYSNQPQHF.

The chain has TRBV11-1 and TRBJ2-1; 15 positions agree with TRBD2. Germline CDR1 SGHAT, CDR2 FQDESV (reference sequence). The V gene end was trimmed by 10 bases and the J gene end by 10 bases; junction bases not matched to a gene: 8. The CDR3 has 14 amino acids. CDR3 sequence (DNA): TGTGCCACCGCGGGACTAGCGGGAGGTCGGGAGCAGTTCTTC. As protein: CATAGLAGGREQFF.

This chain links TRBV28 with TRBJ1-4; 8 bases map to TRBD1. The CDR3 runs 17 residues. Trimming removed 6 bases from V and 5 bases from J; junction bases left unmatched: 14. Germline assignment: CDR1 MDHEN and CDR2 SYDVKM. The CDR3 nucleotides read TGTGCCAGCAGCCTACGACAGGGGAGGGGATCAAATGAAAAACTGTTTTTT. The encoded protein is CASSLRQGRGSNEKLFF.

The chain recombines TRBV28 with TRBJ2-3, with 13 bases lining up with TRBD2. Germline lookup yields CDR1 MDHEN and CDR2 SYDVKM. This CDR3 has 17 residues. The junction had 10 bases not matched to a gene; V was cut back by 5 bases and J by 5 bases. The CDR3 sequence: CASSPSPGTSGIDTQYF. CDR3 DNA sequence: TGTGCCAGCAGTCCCAGCCCCGGGACTAGCGGGATAGATACGCAGTATTTT.

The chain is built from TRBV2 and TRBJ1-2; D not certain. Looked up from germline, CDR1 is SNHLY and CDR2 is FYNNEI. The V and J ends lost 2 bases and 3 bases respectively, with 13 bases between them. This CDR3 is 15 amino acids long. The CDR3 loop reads CASSEFPGFYYGYTF. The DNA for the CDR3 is TGTGCCAGCAGTGAATTTCCCGGGTTTTACTATGGCTACACCTTC.

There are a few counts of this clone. The CDR3 here is CASSAGSTDTQYF. CDR3 nucleotide sequence: TGTGCCAGCAGTGCCGGGTCGACAGATACGCAGTATTTT. V and J are TRBV6-4 and TRBJ2-3; D not resolved. The germline V gene encodes CDR1 MRHNA and CDR2 SNTAGT. The V end was cut by 4 bases, the J end by 3 bases, with 8 bases between. The CDR3 is made up of 13 amino acids.

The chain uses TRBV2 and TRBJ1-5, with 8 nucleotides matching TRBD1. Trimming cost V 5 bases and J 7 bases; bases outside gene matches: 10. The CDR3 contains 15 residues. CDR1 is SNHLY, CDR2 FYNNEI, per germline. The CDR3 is CASSSTRTGRQPQHF. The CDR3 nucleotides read TGTGCCAGCAGTTCTACAAGGACAGGGAGGCAGCCCCAGCATTTT. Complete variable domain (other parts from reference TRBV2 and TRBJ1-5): EPEVTQTPSHQVTQMGQEVILRCVPISNHLYFYWYRQILGQKVEFLVSFYNNEISEKSEIFDDQFSVERPDGSNFTLKIRSTKLEDSAMYFCASSSTRTGRQPQHFGDGTRLSIL.

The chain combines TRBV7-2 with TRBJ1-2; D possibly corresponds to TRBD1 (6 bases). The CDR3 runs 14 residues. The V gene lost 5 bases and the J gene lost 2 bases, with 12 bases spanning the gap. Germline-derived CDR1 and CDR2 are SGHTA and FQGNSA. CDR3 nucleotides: TGTGCCAGCAGCCCCGGACAGCCAAACTATGGCTACACCTTC. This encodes CASSPGQPNYGYTF.

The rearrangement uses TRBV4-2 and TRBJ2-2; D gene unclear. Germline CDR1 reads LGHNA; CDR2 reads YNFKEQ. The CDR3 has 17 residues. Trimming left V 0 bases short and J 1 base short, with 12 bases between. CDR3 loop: CASSQDLRRKNTGELFF. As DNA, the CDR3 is TGTGCCAGCAGCCAAGATCTAAGGAGAAAGAACACCGGGGAGCTGTTTTTT.

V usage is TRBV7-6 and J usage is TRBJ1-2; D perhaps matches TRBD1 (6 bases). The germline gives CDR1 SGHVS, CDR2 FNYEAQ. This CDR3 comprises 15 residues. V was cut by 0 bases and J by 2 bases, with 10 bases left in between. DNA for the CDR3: TGTGCCAGCAGCTTAGCTTCAGGGGCAAACTATGGCTACACCTTC. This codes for CASSLASGANYGYTF.

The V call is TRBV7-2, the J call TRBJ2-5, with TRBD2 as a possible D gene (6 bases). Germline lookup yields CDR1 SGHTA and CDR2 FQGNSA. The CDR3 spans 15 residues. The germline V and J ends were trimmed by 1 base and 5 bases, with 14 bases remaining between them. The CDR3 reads CASSLGPGGAETQYF. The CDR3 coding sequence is TGTGCCAGCAGCTTAGGCCCCGGGGGAGCGGAGACCCAGTACTTC. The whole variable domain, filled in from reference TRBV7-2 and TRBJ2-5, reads GAGVSQSPSNKVTEKGKDVELRCDPISGHTALYWYRQSLGQGLEFLIYFQGNSAPDKSGLPSDRFSAERTGGSVSTLTIQRTQQEDSAVYLCASSLGPGGAETQYFGPGTRLLVL.

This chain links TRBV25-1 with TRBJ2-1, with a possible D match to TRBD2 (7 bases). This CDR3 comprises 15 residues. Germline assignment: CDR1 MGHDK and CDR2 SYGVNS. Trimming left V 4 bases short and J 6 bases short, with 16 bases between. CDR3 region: CASSGGGGILNEQFF. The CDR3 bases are TGTGCCAGCAGTGGGGGAGGGGGGATCCTCAATGAGCAGTTCTTC.

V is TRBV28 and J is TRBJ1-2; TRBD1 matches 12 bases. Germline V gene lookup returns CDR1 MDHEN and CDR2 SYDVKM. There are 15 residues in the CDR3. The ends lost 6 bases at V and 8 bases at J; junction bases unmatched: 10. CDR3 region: CASRLIGTGGSGYTF. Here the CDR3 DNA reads TGTGCCAGCAGACTAATCGGGACAGGGGGCAGCGGCTACACCTTC.

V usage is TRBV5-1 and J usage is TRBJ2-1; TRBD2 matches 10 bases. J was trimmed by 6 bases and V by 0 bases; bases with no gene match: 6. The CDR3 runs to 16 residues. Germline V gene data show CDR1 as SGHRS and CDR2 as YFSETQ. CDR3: CASSLAPSGRSNEQFF. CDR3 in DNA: TGCGCCAGCAGCTTGGCACCTAGCGGGAGATCCAATGAGCAGTTCTTC. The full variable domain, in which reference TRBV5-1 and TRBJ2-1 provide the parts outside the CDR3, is KAGVTQTPRYLIKTRGQQVTLSCSPISGHRSVSWYQQTPGQGLQFLFEYFSETQRNKGNFPGRFSGRQFSNSRSEMNVSTLELGDSALYLCASSLAPSGRSNEQFFGPGTRLTVL.

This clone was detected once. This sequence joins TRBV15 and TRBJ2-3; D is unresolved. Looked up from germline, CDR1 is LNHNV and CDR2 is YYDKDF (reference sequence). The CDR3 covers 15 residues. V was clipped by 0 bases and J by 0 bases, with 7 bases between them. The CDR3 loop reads CATSRDETSTDTQYF. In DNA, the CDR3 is TGTGCCACCAGCAGAGATGAAACTAGCACAGATACGCAGTATTTT.